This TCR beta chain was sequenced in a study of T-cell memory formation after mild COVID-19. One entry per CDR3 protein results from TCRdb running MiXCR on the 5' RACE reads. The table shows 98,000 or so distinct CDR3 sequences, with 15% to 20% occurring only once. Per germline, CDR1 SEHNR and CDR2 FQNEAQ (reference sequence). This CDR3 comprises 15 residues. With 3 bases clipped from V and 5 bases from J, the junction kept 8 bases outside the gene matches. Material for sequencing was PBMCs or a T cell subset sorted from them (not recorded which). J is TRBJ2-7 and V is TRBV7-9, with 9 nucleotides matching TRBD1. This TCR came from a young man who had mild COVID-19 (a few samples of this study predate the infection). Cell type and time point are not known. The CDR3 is CASSLRGGQGNEQYF. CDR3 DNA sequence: TGTGCCAGCAGCTTGAGGGGAGGACAGGGGAACGAGCAGTACTTC.